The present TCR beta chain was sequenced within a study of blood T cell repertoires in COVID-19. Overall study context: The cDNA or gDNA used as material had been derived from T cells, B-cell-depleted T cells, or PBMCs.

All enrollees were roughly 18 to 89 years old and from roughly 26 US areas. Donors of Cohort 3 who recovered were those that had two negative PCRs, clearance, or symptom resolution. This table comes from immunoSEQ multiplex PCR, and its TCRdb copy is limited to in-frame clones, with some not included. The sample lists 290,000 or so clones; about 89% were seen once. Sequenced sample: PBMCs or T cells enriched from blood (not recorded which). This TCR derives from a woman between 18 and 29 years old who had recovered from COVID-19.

CDR3 sequence: CSASRASGGPFNEQFF. CDR3 DNA: TGCAGTGCTAGTAGGGCTAGCGGGGGTCCCTTCAATGAGCAGTTCTTC. This chain uses TRBV20-1 with TRBJ2-1; the match to TRBD2 covers 10 bases. Per germline, CDR1 DFQATT and CDR2 SNEGSKA (reference sequence). The CDR3 totals 16 residues. The junction had 11 bases not matched to a gene; V was cut back by 3 bases and J by 6 bases.